These 7 T cell receptor beta chains share one sample of origin, sequenced in a study of blood T cells in healthy people across ages. The authors ran a second PCR of 7 to 11 cycles using a sample-barcoded 5' primer and a J-beta primer mix. TCRdb re-analysed the 5' RACE reads in MiXCR, keeping a single row per CDR3 protein. The data show around 750,000 distinct CDR3 sequences, with 40% to 65% seen just once and under 50% held by the top ten. Material for sequencing was blood. The receptor set was obtained from an elderly man in good health.

This clonotype has a handful of counts. The chain joins TRBV2 to TRBJ2-1; D might be TRBD2 (6 bases). This CDR3 spans 15 amino acids. The germline gives CDR1 SNHLY, CDR2 FYNNEI. The V and J ends lost 7 bases and 6 bases respectively, with 19 bases between them. CDR3 nucleotide sequence: TGTGCCAGCAAGGGACGGGAGAGTCCGGCCAATGAGCAGTTCTTC. It yields the protein CASKGRESPANEQFF.

CDR3 protein: CASSFRGDGEQFF. The CDR3 coding sequence is TGTGCCAGCAGCTTCAGAGGGGACGGTGAGCAGTTCTTC. The chain couples TRBV5-5 to TRBJ2-1; either TRBD1 or TRBD2 may fit D (5 bases each). Germline-derived CDR1 and CDR2 are SGHKS and YYEKEE (reference sequence). The CDR3 runs 13 residues. Deletions cut 2 bases from V and 9 bases from J, with 12 bases between.

This sequence joins TRBV18 and TRBJ1-4; the D is unclear. The CDR3 extends over 15 amino acids. CDR1 and CDR2 from the germline V gene are KGHSH and LQKENI. V shed 3 bases and J shed 4 bases, with 12 bases lying between them. The CDR3 loop reads CASSPGGRNNEKLFF. As DNA, the CDR3 is TGTGCCAGCTCACCGGGAGGCAGAAATAATGAAAAACTGTTTTTT.

In this sample, this clonotype turned up a few times. The genes are TRBV29-1 and TRBJ2-1, with 11 nucleotides matching TRBD2. Germline V CDR1 and CDR2: SQVTM, ANQGSEA. The CDR3 is 13 residues long. V shed 4 bases, J shed 9 bases, and the junction held 5 bases outside the gene matches. CDR3 DNA: TGCAGCGTTGTAACTAGCGGGAGCAGTGAGCAGTTCTTC. Translated: CSVVTSGSSEQFF.

The J gene is TRBJ2-3, the V gene TRBV14, with D unresolved. Trimming took 3 bases from V and 6 from J, leaving 4 bases between them. In germline, CDR1 is SGHDN, CDR2 FVKESK. CDR3 length: 11 amino acids. The CDR3 reads CASSHGDTQYF. The DNA for the CDR3 is TGTGCCAGCAGCCATGGGGATACGCAGTATTTT.

For the CDR3, the DNA is TGCAGTGCTCCTCTCCAGCGAGCTAACTATGGCTACACCTTC. It translates to CSAPLQRANYGYTF. The V and J genes are TRBV20-1 and TRBJ1-2; D not certain. Germline V CDR1 and CDR2: DFQATT, SNEGSKA (reference sequence). Trimming pared 5 bases from V and 0 bases from J, leaving 13 bases between. CDR3 length: 14 amino acids.

The chain carries TRBV24-1 and TRBJ2-1; 14 bases align to TRBD2. Germline CDR1 is KGHDR and CDR2 is SFDVKD. With 6 bases clipped from V and 9 bases from J, the junction kept 6 bases outside the gene matches. The CDR3 is 15 residues long. The CDR3 reads CATSSRTSGRIEQFF. The CDR3 region has the DNA TGTGCCACCAGTTCACGGACTAGCGGGAGGATTGAGCAGTTCTTC.